This TCR beta chain was found in a study of regulatory T cells in long-lasting Graves disease. Background on the study: For a period under 3 months, newly diagnosed Graves' patients had taken antithyroid drugs.

Time point described: newly diagnosed GD, antithyroid drugs for less than 3 months. With RNA extracted from PBMCs as input, the TCR library was made. Construction of the TCR beta libraries employed iRepertoire HTBI primers in conjunction with Arm-PCR of CDR3 regions. Using its own MiXCR run on the multiplex PCR reads, TCRdb lists one record per CDR3 protein. The data show about 610,000 distinct CDR3 sequences, 15% to 20% seen once. Trimming removed 6 bases at V and 0 bases at J, with 13 bases between. Germline CDR1 reads SGHRS; CDR2 reads YFSETQ. This CDR3 is built from 15 residues. This clonotype showed up just a few times. Separately, the same data were catalogued under a study of T cells in Graves' hyperthyroidism and ophthalmopathy. That publication notes: Blood also contained most expanded thyroid clonotypes above 0.001. A model using 13 V-J features told ophthalmopathy apart from stable hyperthyroidism.

This clonotype was obtained from a young man with Graves disease. This rearrangement joins TRBV5-1 to TRBJ2-1; D call uncertain. Specimen: peripheral blood mononuclear cells (PBMCs), collected at new diagnosis, from a patient treated with antithyroid drugs. The CDR3, as DNA: TGCGCCAGCATGATGGCTAGAGACTCCTACAATGAGCAGTTCTTC. Translated, it gives CASMMARDSYNEQFF.